Detailed here is one TCR beta chain. The specificity of this receptor is unknown. No much larger clone exists at a distance of one base, and base qualities are not known. Using the deep immunoSEQ assay, TCR CDR3 regions were amplified from genomic DNA by multiplex PCR. Extracted genomic DNA from each cell subset was distributed evenly across all wells of several immunoSEQ 96-well plates, and each plate was treated as a replicate. Each replicate PCR for sorted subsets received roughly 0.2 ug genomic DNA, equal to roughly 29,000 T cell genomes. Purified libraries were quantified with a Qubit 3.0 fluorometer, sized on a Bioanalyzer 2100, and re-quantified with the KAPA Library Quantification kit. Each immunoSEQ 96-well plate was sequenced on its own single-read 150-cycle Illumina NextSeq 550 flow cell. The published analysis was carried out like this. Because the immunoSEQ output included only junctional sequences and no quality scores, the filtering could not be the same as the filtering used for full-length reads. To assign V/J genes and CDR3, sequences were annotated using PyIR, a Python wrapper for IgBLAST v1.9, with IMGT germline references. Reads were filtered out if the reads had weak V/J assignments (E-value above 1e-6), no CDR3, stop codons, out-of-frame junctions, or ambiguous translated residues. V3J clonotypes were defined by identical inferred V gene, J gene, and CDR3 amino acid sequence. The percentage overlap between two repertoires was calculated by dividing the number of shared unique clonotypes by the size of the smaller repertoire. RTK rarefaction, the Chao1 estimator, and Recon v2.1 estimates of unobserved clonotypes were used to assess repertoire richness. For all TCRbeta clonotypes obtained by the gDNA method from four donors, generation probabilities were computed with OLGA. Sourced from immuneACCESS, this table was stored by TCRdb with only in-frame sequences that have V and J called. A share of the clones is absent; for the studies checked, an unresolved V gene accounts for under half, and the remainder has no known explanation. V and J calls and clone size are given by that table; D and trimming were obtained from the DNA. The sample contains about 2.4 million clones, around 94% of them found a single time. About 0.13% of the sample lies in the top ten.

The donors were healthy, HIV-negative adults with no recently reported acute infections or vaccinations. Only Caucasian adults living in Nashville, Tennessee, USA were represented among the donors. CD4+ T cells were enriched by magnetic negative selection; naive cells were then positively selected on CD45RA, and the negative fraction formed the memory subset. After blood collection by leukapheresis, PBMCs were isolated using Ficoll-Histopaque density gradient centrifugation and then cryopreserved in the vapor phase of liquid nitrogen. Analytical flow cytometry was used to check the purity and quantity of each magnetically sorted T cell population. Genomic DNA was isolated from every sorted fraction and measured by UV absorbance on a Nanodrop 2000c. The data belong to a study of shared clonotypes between healthy human individuals (dated by TCRdb to the early 2020s). In the study overall: Two women and a few men aged 18 to 49 years were included in the cohort. For each donor, CD4 naive and CD4 memory were each run on three plates, CD8 naive on two plates, and CD8 memory on one plate. The study deeply sequenced blood TCR repertoires of several healthy adults to estimate repertoire size and the extent of clonotype sharing between individuals. To increase sequencing depth and limit assay-specific biases, different laboratories used diverse techniques to prepare libraries and sequence TCR repertoires. Each donor's leukapheresis produced roughly between about 0.8 and 8.9 billion PBMCs. Points the paper makes about the study in general: Pairwise subsampling led to the expectation that sequencing depth would affect the degree of clonotype sharing among donors. Higher generation probabilities were observed for clonotypes shared by all four sorted-subset donors than for non-shared clonotypes. Across four donors, 4.5% to 6.5% of naive CD4, roughly 3.5% of naive CD8, 2% to 2.5% of memory CD4, and about 0.44% of memory CD8 clonotypes were shared. Larger estimated clonotype richness was generally found for naive subsets than for memory subsets. Incomplete sequencing was indicated by rarefaction of sorted-subset datasets, despite the large sequencing depth. Sampling was limited to blood, and TCR repertoires in tissue likely differ from TCR repertoires in blood. Because the study included a small number of donors, the genetic and exposure-history diversity represented was limited.

The CDR3 runs 15 amino acids, cysteine and phenylalanine included. Of all the DNA, just the CDR3 is kept, 45 bases in frame from base 1. V gives up 8 bases and J gives up 6 bases, and the segment between their germline ends measures 23 bases. As encoded in the germline V gene, CDR1 is SGHRS while CDR2 is YFSETQ. The sequenced sample consisted of naive CD4+ T cells sorted from blood. Explained via the paper, the cell subset or site label denotes: CD45RA+ positively selected. The chain employs TRBV5-1 and TRBJ1-1, with a tentative D gene TRBD1 over 5 matching bases. The clonotype originates from a man aged 18 to 30 in good health. Read as DNA, the sequence is TGCGCCAGTTCTGAATGGCCCGGGACGCTCTCTGAAGCTTTCTTT. It specifies CASSEWPGTLSEAFF.